Listed below are T cell receptor beta chains from one sample, sequenced in a study of human T cells and chemical hapten exposure. TCRdb reprocessed the RACE reads via MiXCR and lists one record per CDR3 protein. The repertoire consists of around 100,000 distinct CDR3 sequences, with 9.5% to 11% occurring once and the leading ten covering under 4.5%. Specimen: whole blood, collected in connection with sensitization to the hapten diphenylcyclopropenone (DPC). Receptors originate from a middle-aged woman with alopecia areata. Some clones in this sample may be carry-over from other donors' samples. Each CDR3 is given with its conserved first and last residue. D genes are given only for firm matches. Where a row states a size, it is once, few, many or the class of an expanded clone; other rows omit it.

clone_size	j_call	v_call	d_call	cdr3_length	cdr3_aa	cdr3_nt
many	TRBJ1-2	TRBV28	NA	14	CASSSSIRQRGYTF	TGTGCCAGCAGTTCATCGATTAGACAGCGTGGCTACACCTTC
few	TRBJ1-1	TRBV20-1	NA	16	CSARAWGEIRDTEAFF	TGCAGTGCTAGAGCCTGGGGCGAGATAAGGGACACTGAAGCTTTCTTT
few	TRBJ2-7	TRBV2	NA	12	CASTQRPGEQYF	TGTGCCAGCACCCAGCGACCTGGGGAGCAGTACTTC
NA	TRBJ2-3	TRBV30	NA	14	CAWGVGQRTDTQYF	TGTGCCTGGGGAGTTGGACAGCGCACAGATACGCAGTATTTT
many	TRBJ1-3	TRBV29-1	NA	13	CSVDTGRGNTIYF	TGCAGCGTTGATACCGGTAGGGGAAACACCATATATTTT
NA	TRBJ1-5	TRBV12-3/TRBV12-4	TRBD1	15	CASSPTTGSNQPQHF	TGTGCCAGCAGTCCGACGACAGGGAGCAATCAGCCCCAGCATTTT
many	TRBJ2-2	TRBV11-2	NA	14	CASSARGNTGELFF	TGTGCCAGCAGCGCCAGGGGTAACACCGGGGAGCTGTTTTTT
many	TRBJ1-1	TRBV7-9	NA	16	CASSFFCWVMNTEAFF	TGTGCCAGCAGCTTTTTTTGCTGGGTGATGAACACTGAAGCTTTCTTT
many	TRBJ1-1	TRBV27	NA	12	CASRGGPTEAFF	TGTGCCAGCAGGGGCGGGCCAACTGAAGCTTTCTTT
NA	TRBJ2-7	TRBV25-1	TRBD1	14	CASAQQGQLYEQYF	TGTGCCAGCGCCCAACAGGGACAGCTATACGAGCAGTACTTC
NA	TRBJ2-5	TRBV2	NA	14	CAIKAGLSPETQYF	TGTGCCATCAAAGCAGGACTTAGCCCAGAGACCCAGTACTTC
NA	TRBJ2-1	TRBV7-2	NA	12	CASSLWESEQFF	TGTGCCAGCAGCTTATGGGAATCTGAGCAGTTCTTC
many	TRBJ1-6	TRBV4-2	NA	15	CASSPTTGNNSPLHF	TGTGCCAGCAGCCCAACTACCGGGAATAATTCACCCCTCCACTTT
many	TRBJ2-1	TRBV27	TRBD1	16	CASLRLGTGIYNEQFF	TGTGCCAGCCTAAGGTTAGGGACAGGGATCTACAATGAGCAGTTCTTC
NA	TRBJ2-2	TRBV7-2	TRBD2	16	CASSLKGSGNPGELFF	TGTGCCAGCAGCTTAAAGGGTAGCGGGAATCCCGGGGAGCTGTTTTTT
NA	TRBJ2-1	TRBV6-1	TRBD2	18	CASNAGTSGGRSYNEQFF	TGTGCCAGCAACGCCGGGACTAGCGGGGGGCGCTCCTACAATGAGCAGTTCTTC
few	TRBJ2-5	TRBV9	NA	15	CASSANLGREETQYF	TGTGCCAGCAGCGCGAACCTGGGACGAGAAGAGACCCAGTACTTC
NA	TRBJ2-7	TRBV19	TRBD1	14	CASIRQGTHYEQYF	TGTGCCAGTATCAGACAGGGTACACACTACGAGCAGTACTTC
NA	TRBJ1-1	TRBV30	NA	10	CALEGTPAFF	TGTGCCCTGGAAGGGACACCCGCTTTCTTT
few	TRBJ1-4	TRBV2	NA	15	CASSETGHLNEKLFF	TGTGCCAGCAGTGAAACGGGACACCTTAATGAAAAACTGTTTTTT
NA	TRBJ2-3	TRBV9	NA	14	CASSPGPPPDTQYF	TGTGCCAGCAGCCCGGGACCTCCCCCGGATACGCAGTATTTT
NA	TRBJ1-5	TRBV4-3	TRBD1	15	CASSQGGQGDQPQHF	TGCGCCAGCAGCCAAGGGGGGCAGGGGGATCAGCCCCAGCATTTT
many	TRBJ2-3	TRBV11-2	NA	16	CASSGGGRGQTDTQYF	TGTGCCAGCTCGGGAGGTGGGCGGGGACAAACAGATACGCAGTATTTT
few	TRBJ2-3	TRBV6-1	TRBD2	18	CASSEARVAGGLTDTQYF	TGTGCCAGCAGTGAAGCGCGGGTAGCGGGGGGTCTGACAGATACGCAGTATTTT
many	TRBJ2-7	TRBV7-2	NA	14	CASSLQGVWDEQYF	TGTGCCAGCAGCCTGCAGGGAGTTTGGGACGAGCAGTACTTC
NA	TRBJ2-2	TRBV19	TRBD1	15	CASRVDRANTGELFF	TGTGCCAGCCGAGTTGACAGGGCGAACACCGGGGAGCTGTTTTTT
NA	TRBJ2-7	TRBV27	NA	15	CASSLFLGQIYEQYF	TGTGCCAGCAGTTTATTCTTGGGGCAGATCTACGAGCAGTACTTC
many	TRBJ2-7	TRBV11-2	NA	12	CASSLSRREQYF	TGTGCCAGCAGCTTAAGCCGGCGGGAGCAGTACTTC
many	TRBJ2-4	TRBV7-8	NA	14	CASSTAGQGSIQYF	TGTGCCAGCAGCACGGCAGGCCAAGGAAGCATTCAGTACTTC
NA	TRBJ2-2	TRBV12-3/TRBV12-4	TRBD2	15	CASSFSGGSTGELFF	TGTGCCAGCAGTTTCTCGGGGGGAAGCACCGGGGAGCTGTTTTTT
few	TRBJ2-2	TRBV6-2/TRBV6-3	NA	16	CASSYSSSPANGELFF	TGTGCCAGCAGTTACTCCAGTTCGCCAGCCAACGGGGAGCTGTTTTTT
many	TRBJ1-3	TRBV11-2	NA	16	CASSLSGYPSGNTIYF	TGTGCCAGCAGCTTATCGGGTTACCCCTCTGGAAACACCATATATTTT